Reported below is one T cell receptor beta chain. The CDR3 loop spans 12 amino acids. V was clipped by 5 bases and J by 4 bases, with 7 bases between them. Germline assignment: CDR1 KGHDR and CDR2 SFDVKD. Sequencing was performed with immunoSEQ multiplex PCR; in TCRdb, only in-frame clones are kept and a portion is missing. The table includes hundreds of thousands of clones, 90% to 95% detected once. The data originate from a study of blood T cell repertoires in COVID-19. The V gene is TRBV24-1, the J gene TRBJ1-2; unclear D gene. Sequenced material: peripheral blood. This sequence originates from a woman aged 18-29 years who had recovered from COVID-19. CDR3 in amino acids: CATSGAGYGYTF. CDR3 coding DNA: TGTGCCACCAGTGGCGCAGGCTATGGCTACACCTTC.